Listed below are T cell receptor beta chains from one sample, sequenced in a study of blood T cells in healthy people across ages. Each CDR3 protein gets one entry after TCRdb re-called the 5' RACE reads with MiXCR. The sample carries 1.5 million to 2 million distinct CDR3 sequences, 25% to 30% recorded once. The sequenced sample consisted of blood. Source of these receptors: a young woman in good health. The conserved cysteine and the conserved F or W are not part of the CDR3 here. Each record gives: V gene, J gene, CDR3 protein.

TRBV20-1,TRBJ2-7,SARGRRQDSYEQY
TRBV6-4,TRBJ1-5,ASSDSWAQQGQPQH
TRBV20-1,TRBJ1-4,SARDQSQGEKLF
TRBV25-1,TRBJ1-2,ASSESGSVTYGYT
TRBV3-1,TRBJ2-5,ASSQVVAGGPGEQY
TRBV29-1,TRBJ2-5,SVEEAFQETQY
TRBV3-1,TRBJ2-5,ASSQDKGLAGSQETQY
TRBV7-2,TRBJ2-2,ASSLAGGLLGELF
TRBV2,TRBJ1-1,ASSEMKGGTEAF
TRBV5-1,TRBJ2-5,ASSLGLDQETQY
TRBV7-2,TRBJ2-2,ASSLVSGGALGELF
TRBV20-1,TRBJ2-7,SARGRTGTYEQY
TRBV7-3,TRBJ2-1,ASSSGGGADNEQF
TRBV30,TRBJ2-1,ARNSGNNNEQF
TRBV7-9,TRBJ2-4,ASRLISAVPRGTKDEQY